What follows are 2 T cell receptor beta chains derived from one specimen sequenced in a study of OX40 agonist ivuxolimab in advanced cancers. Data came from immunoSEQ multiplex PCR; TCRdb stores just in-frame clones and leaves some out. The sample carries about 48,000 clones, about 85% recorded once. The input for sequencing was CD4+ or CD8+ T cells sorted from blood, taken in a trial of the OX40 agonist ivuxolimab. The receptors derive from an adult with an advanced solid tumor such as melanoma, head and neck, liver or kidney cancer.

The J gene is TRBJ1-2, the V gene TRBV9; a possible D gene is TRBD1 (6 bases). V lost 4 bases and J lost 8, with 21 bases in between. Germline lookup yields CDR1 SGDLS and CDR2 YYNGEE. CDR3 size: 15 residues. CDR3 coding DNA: TGTGCCAGCAGCTTATCCCGGGACACCGCGGGGGGCTACACCTTC. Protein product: CASSLSRDTAGGYTF.

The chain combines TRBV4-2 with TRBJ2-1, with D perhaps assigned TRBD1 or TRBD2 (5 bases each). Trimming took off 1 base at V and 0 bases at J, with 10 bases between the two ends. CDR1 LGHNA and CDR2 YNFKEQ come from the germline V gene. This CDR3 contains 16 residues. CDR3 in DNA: TGTGCCAGCAGCCAAGGAGGGACCAACTCCTACAATGAGCAGTTCTTC. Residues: CASSQGGTNSYNEQFF.